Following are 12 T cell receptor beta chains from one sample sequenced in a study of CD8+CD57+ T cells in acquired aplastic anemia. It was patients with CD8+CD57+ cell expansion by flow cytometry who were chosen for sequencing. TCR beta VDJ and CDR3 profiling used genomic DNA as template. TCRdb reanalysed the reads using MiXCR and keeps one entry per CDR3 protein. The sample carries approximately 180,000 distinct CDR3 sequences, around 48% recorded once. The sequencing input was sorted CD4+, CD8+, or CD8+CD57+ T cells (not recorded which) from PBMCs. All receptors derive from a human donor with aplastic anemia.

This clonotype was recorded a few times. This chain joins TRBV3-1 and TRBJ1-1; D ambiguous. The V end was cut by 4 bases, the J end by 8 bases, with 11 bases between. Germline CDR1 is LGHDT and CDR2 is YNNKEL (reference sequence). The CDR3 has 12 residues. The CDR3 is CASSPPGSEAFF. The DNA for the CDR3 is TGTGCCAGCAGCCCTCCAGGTTCGGAAGCTTTCTTT.

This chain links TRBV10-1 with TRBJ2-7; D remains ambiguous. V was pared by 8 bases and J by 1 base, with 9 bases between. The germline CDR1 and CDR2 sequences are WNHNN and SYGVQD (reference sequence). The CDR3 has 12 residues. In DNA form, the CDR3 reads TGCGCCAGCGGGTGGTTGTCCTACGAGCAGTACTTC. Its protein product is CASGWLSYEQYF.

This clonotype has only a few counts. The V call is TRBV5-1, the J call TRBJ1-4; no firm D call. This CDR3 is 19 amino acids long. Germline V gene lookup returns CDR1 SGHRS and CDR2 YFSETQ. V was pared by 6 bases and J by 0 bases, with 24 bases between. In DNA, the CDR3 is TGCGCCAGCACCCCCTTCCTTCAGACAAAAATTGCAACTAATGAAAAACTGTTTTTT. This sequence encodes CASTPFLQTKIATNEKLFF.

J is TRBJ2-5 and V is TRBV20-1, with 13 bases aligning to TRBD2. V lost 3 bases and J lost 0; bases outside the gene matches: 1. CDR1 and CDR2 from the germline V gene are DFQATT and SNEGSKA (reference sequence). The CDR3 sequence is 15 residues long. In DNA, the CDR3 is TGCAGTGCTAGGGGGACTAGCGGGAACCAAGAGACCCAGTACTTC. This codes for CSARGTSGNQETQYF.

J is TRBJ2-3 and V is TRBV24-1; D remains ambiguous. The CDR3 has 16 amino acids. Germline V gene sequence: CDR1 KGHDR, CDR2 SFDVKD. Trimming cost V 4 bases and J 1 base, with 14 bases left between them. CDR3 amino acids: CATSDPSDGRTDTQYF. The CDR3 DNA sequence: TGTGCCACCAGTGACCCGTCGGACGGGCGCACAGATACGCAGTATTTT.

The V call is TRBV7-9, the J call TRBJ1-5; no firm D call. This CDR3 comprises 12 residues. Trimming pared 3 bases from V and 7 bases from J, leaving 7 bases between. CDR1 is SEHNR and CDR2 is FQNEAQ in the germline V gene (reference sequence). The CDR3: CASSLMSQPQHF. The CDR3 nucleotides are TGTGCCAGCAGCTTGATGTCGCAGCCCCAGCATTTT. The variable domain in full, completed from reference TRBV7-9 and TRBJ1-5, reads DTGVSQNPRHKITKRGQNVTFRCDPISEHNRLYWYRQTLGQGPEFLTYFQNEAQLEKSRLLSDRFSAERPKGSFSTLEIQRTEQGDSAMYLCASSLMSQPQHFGDGTRLSIL.

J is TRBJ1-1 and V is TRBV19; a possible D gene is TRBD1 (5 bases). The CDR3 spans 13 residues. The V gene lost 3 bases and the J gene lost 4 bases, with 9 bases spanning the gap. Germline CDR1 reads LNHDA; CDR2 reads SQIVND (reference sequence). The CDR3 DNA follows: TGTGCCAGTAGTATCGGGGGGGGCACTGAAGCTTTCTTT. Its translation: CASSIGGGTEAFF.

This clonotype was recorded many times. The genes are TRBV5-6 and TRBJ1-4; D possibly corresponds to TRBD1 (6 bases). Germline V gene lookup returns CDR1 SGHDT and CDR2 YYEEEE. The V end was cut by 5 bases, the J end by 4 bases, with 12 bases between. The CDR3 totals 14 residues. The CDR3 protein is CASSYWTVNEKLFF. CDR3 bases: TGTGCCAGCAGTTATTGGACAGTTAATGAAAAACTGTTTTTT.

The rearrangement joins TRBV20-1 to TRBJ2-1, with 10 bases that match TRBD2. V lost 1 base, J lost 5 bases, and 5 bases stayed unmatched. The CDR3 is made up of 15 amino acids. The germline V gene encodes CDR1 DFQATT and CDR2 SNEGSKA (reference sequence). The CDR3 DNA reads TGCAGTGCTAGAGGGTGGCTAGCGGGAGACAATGAGCAGTTCTTC. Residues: CSARGWLAGDNEQFF.

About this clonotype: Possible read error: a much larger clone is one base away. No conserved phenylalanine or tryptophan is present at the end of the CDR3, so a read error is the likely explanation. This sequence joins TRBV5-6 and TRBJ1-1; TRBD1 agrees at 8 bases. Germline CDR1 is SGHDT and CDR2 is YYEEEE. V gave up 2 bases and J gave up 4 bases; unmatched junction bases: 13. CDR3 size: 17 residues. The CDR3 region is CASSLFRGQGLITEAFL. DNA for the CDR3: TGTGCCAGCAGCTTATTCCGTGGACAGGGTTTGATCACTGAAGCTTTCCTT.

The CDR3, as DNA: TGCGCCAGCAGTTCCGGACACAACACCGGGGAGCTGTTTTTT. Encoded protein: CASSSGHNTGELFF. The rearrangement uses TRBV5-1 and TRBJ2-2; D may be TRBD1 (5 bases). V dropped 5 bases and J dropped 2 bases, with 10 bases sitting between them. The CDR3 has 14 amino acids. Per germline, CDR1 SGHRS and CDR2 YFSETQ.

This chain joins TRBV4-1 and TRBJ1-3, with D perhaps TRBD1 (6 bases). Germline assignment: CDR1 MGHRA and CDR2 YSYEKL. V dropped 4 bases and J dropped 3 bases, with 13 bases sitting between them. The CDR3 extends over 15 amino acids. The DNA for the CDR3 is TGCGCCAGCAGCCGAGAGGGGGGGGATGGAAACACCATATATTTT. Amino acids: CASSREGGDGNTIYF.